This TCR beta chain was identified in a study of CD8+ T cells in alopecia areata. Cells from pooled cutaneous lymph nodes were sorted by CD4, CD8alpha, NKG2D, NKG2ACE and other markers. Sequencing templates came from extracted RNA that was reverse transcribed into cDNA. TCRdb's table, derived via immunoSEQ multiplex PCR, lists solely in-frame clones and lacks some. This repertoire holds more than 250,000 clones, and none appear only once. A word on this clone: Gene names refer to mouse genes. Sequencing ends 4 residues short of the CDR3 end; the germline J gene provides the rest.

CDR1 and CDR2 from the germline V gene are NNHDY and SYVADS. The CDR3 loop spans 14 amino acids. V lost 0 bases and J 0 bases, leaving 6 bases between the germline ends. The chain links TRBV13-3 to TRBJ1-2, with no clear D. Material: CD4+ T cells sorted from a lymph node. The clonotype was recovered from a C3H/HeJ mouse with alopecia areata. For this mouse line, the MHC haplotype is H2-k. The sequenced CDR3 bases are TGTGCCAGCAGTGATGGACACCCAAACTCC. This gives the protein CASSDGHPNS. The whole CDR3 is CASSDGHPNSDYTF.